These 31 T cell receptor beta chains were all obtained from the same sample, sequenced in a study of T cell changes during pregnancy in multiple sclerosis. This table comes from immunoSEQ multiplex PCR, and its TCRdb copy is limited to in-frame clones, with some not included. The sample has 45,000 or so clones, around 93% seen once. Specimen: CD8+ T cells from peripheral blood mononuclear cells, collected in the second trimester of pregnancy. Receptors originate from a female donor with multiple sclerosis, enrolled in a pregnancy study.

The gene calls are TRBV19 and TRBJ1-1; D is unresolved. CDR1 and CDR2 (germline): LNHDA, SQIVND (reference sequence). The germline V and J ends were trimmed by 3 bases and 4 bases, with 9 bases remaining between them. CDR3 length: 13 amino acids. The CDR3 DNA is TGTGCCAGTAGTATTTCCATCAGCACTGAAGCTTTCTTT. As protein: CASSISISTEAFF.

This clone occurred once. CDR3 in amino acids: CASSAGGSSYNEQFF. The CDR3 DNA reads as TGTGCCAGCAGCGCGGGCGGGAGCTCCTACAATGAGCAGTTCTTC. The chain recombines TRBV9 with TRBJ2-1; 7 bases map to TRBD2. V lost 3 bases and J lost 0; bases outside the gene matches: 3. The CDR3 sequence is 15 residues long. The germline CDR1 and CDR2 sequences are SGDLS and YYNGEE.

The gene calls are TRBV4-3 and TRBJ1-5; 7 bases agree with TRBD1. V was clipped by 0 bases and J by 4 bases; unmatched bases: 6. The germline V gene encodes CDR1 LGHNA and CDR2 YSLEER. The CDR3 sequence is 16 residues long. DNA of the CDR3: TGCGCCAGCAGCCAAGATATTCTACAGGGGAATCAGCCCCAGCATTTT. Protein sequence: CASSQDILQGNQPQHF.

The chain recombines TRBV27 with TRBJ2-2, with 10 positions matching TRBD2. Looked up from germline, CDR1 is MNHEY and CDR2 is SMNVEV (reference sequence). The CDR3 length is 18 residues. After removal of 5 bases from V and 0 bases from J, the junction contained 9 bases not matched to a gene. This CDR3 is CASSRVSSGGPNTGELFF. CDR3 DNA: TGTGCCAGCAGTCGGGTTAGTAGCGGGGGGCCGAACACCGGGGAGCTGTTTTTT.

This chain uses TRBV5-5 with TRBJ1-5; D is undetermined. The CDR3 spans 15 residues. Deletions cut 0 bases from V and 0 bases from J, with 7 bases between. Germline V gene lookup returns CDR1 SGHKS and CDR2 YYEKEE (reference sequence). CDR3 amino acids: CASSLAGDSNQPQHF. The CDR3 DNA follows: TGTGCCAGCAGCTTGGCCGGAGATAGCAATCAGCCCCAGCATTTT. Looking up the rest from reference TRBV5-5 and TRBJ1-5 gives the full variable domain: DAGVTQSPTHLIKTRGQQVTLRCSPISGHKSVSWYQQVLGQGPQFIFQYYEKEERGRGNFPDRFSARQFPNYSSELNVNALLLGDSALYLCASSLAGDSNQPQHFGDGTRLSIL.

The chain links TRBV9 to TRBJ2-3, with a possible D match to TRBD2 (5 bases). The CDR3 totals 14 residues. Trimming took 3 bases from V and 5 from J, leaving 13 bases between them. The germline CDR1 and CDR2 sequences are SGDLS and YYNGEE. CDR3 coding DNA: TGTGCCAGCAGCGGGGGAGACCCTGGAGATACGCAGTATTTT. Amino acids: CASSGGDPGDTQYF.

The rearrangement links TRBV11-2 to TRBJ2-1; no reliable D call. With 5 bases removed from V and 4 bases from J, the gap between germline ends came to 9 bases. From germline, CDR1 is SGHAT and CDR2 FQNNGV. This CDR3 has 13 amino acids. In nucleotides, the CDR3 is TGTGCCAGCAGCCAACTGAGGTACAATGAGCAGTTCTTC. This codes for CASSQLRYNEQFF. Looking up the rest from reference TRBV11-2 and TRBJ2-1 gives the full variable domain: EAGVAQSPRYKIIEKRQSVAFWCNPISGHATLYWYQQILGQGPKLLIQFQNNGVVDDSQLPKDRFSAERLKGVDSTLKIQPAKLEDSAVYLCASSQLRYNEQFFGPGTRLTVL.

This chain links TRBV6-6 with TRBJ2-1; D unclear. There are 16 residues in the CDR3. V dropped 8 bases and J dropped 5 bases, with 22 bases sitting between them. The V gene's germline CDR1 is MNHNY and CDR2 SVGAGI (reference sequence). The CDR3, as DNA: TGTGCCAGCCCCAGTATTGAGGATATCCCTAACAATGAGCAGTTCTTC. This translates into CASPSIEDIPNNEQFF.

V usage is TRBV11-2 and J usage is TRBJ2-7; TRBD1 is a possible D gene (6 bases). CDR1 and CDR2 from the germline V gene are SGHAT and FQNNGV. The CDR3 totals 13 residues. The V and J ends lost 1 base and 2 bases respectively, with 6 bases between them. The CDR3 DNA is TGTGCCAGCAGCTTAGCAGGGGCCTACGAGCAGTACTTC. It yields the protein CASSLAGAYEQYF.

The rearrangement joins TRBV19 to TRBJ2-5; D might be TRBD1 (5 bases). This CDR3 spans 16 amino acids. The germline V gene encodes CDR1 LNHDA and CDR2 SQIVND (reference sequence). Trimming pared 9 bases from V and 1 base from J, leaving 21 bases between. This CDR3 reads CARRGPYQNTQETQYF. The CDR3 bases are TGTGCCAGAAGGGGTCCCTACCAAAATACCCAAGAGACCCAGTACTTC.

This chain connects TRBV7-3 to TRBJ2-3; no reliable D call. V was shortened by 5 bases and J by 4 bases, with 13 bases between the two germline ends. CDR1 is SGHTA and CDR2 is FQGTGA in the germline V gene. This CDR3 contains 14 residues. CDR3 DNA sequence: TGTGCCAGCAGCCCCCACCCCGAGGCAGATACGCAGTATTTT. Its protein product is CASSPHPEADTQYF.

The chain uses TRBV12-5 and TRBJ2-5; 9 nucleotides line up with TRBD1. Germline CDR1 LGHNT, CDR2 FRNRAP. Germline trimming cut 3 bases from V and 4 bases from J; bases unmatched to any gene: 3. This CDR3 region has 14 residues. The CDR3 is CASGLEDRGETQYF. CDR3 DNA: TGTGCTAGTGGTTTAGAGGACAGGGGAGAGACCCAGTACTTC.

This clone has more than one count but fewer than ten. The genes are TRBV15 and TRBJ2-6; maybe TRBD1 (5 bases). Germline CDR1 reads LNHNV; CDR2 reads YYDKDF (reference sequence). CDR3 size: 16 residues. The ends were cut back, 1 base at V and 1 base at J, with 8 bases in the middle. As DNA, the CDR3 is TGTGCCACCAGCAGAGGAAGGGGTTCTGGGGCCAACGTCCTGACTTTC. This gives the protein CATSRGRGSGANVLTF.

V is TRBV13 and J is TRBJ1-2; TRBD1 aligns across 8 bases. The CDR3 spans 15 residues. The J segment lost 8 bases and the V segment lost 2 bases, leaving 10 bases of the junction unmatched. CDR1 and CDR2 from the germline V gene are PRHDT and FYEKMQ (reference sequence). The CDR3, as DNA: TGTGCCAGCAGCTTACCTCAGGGGGCATTGGGCGGCTACACCTTC. This encodes CASSLPQGALGGYTF.

This chain links TRBV30 with TRBJ2-3; 8 nucleotides align to TRBD2. Unmatched junction bases numbered 1, after V lost 2 bases and J lost 0 bases. This CDR3 has 14 residues. Germline V gene data show CDR1 as GTSNPN and CDR2 as SVGIG (reference sequence). The CDR3 nucleotides are TGTGCCTGGAGTACTAGCGGTAGCACAGATACGCAGTATTTT. Its translation: CAWSTSGSTDTQYF.

The rearrangement uses TRBV27 and TRBJ2-2; no definite D call. CDR1 and CDR2 from the germline V gene are MNHEY and SMNVEV (reference sequence). Trimming pared 8 bases from V and 6 bases from J, leaving 7 bases between. The CDR3 consists of 11 residues. The CDR3 spells CASPTAGELFF. The CDR3 nucleotides read TGTGCCAGCCCGACTGCCGGGGAGCTGTTTTTT.

The CDR3 nucleotides read TGCGCCAGCAGCCAACAGGGGTATAGCTCCTACAATGAGCAGTTCTTC. Its protein is CASSQQGYSSYNEQFF. The J gene is TRBJ2-1, the V gene TRBV4-3, with D maybe TRBD1 (6 bases). The CDR3 sequence is 16 residues long. From germline, CDR1 is LGHNA and CDR2 YSLEER. V lost 2 bases and J lost 0, with 11 bases in between.

This clone has just one count. The chain combines TRBV7-2 with TRBJ2-5, with TRBD2 as a possible D gene (6 bases). CDR3 size: 11 residues. Germline CDR1 reads SGHTA; CDR2 reads FQGNSA. The V gene lost 5 bases and the J gene lost 7 bases, with 8 bases spanning the gap. CDR3 loop: CASSMGGTQYF. CDR3 sequence (DNA): TGTGCCAGCAGCATGGGAGGGACCCAGTACTTC.

This chain links TRBV10-3 with TRBJ2-6, with D perhaps matching TRBD1 (6 bases). The CDR3 contains 14 residues. Trimming took off 5 bases at V and 1 base at J, with 6 bases between the two ends. Germline V gene data show CDR1 as ENHRY and CDR2 as SYGVKD. Here the CDR3 reads CAISTGSGANVLTF. As DNA, the CDR3 is TGTGCCATCAGTACAGGGTCTGGGGCCAACGTCCTGACTTTC.

The V call is TRBV5-8, the J call TRBJ1-1; D gene unclear. Per the germline V gene, CDR1 is SGHTS and CDR2 is YDEGEE. The CDR3 is made up of 15 amino acids. Trimming took 4 bases from V and 4 from J, leaving 17 bases between them. The CDR3 region is CASSVRGILSTEAFF. CDR3 coding DNA: TGTGCCAGCAGCGTGCGGGGAATCTTGAGCACTGAAGCTTTCTTT.

J is TRBJ2-4 and V is TRBV2, with 7 positions matching TRBD1. V lost 6 bases to trimming and J lost 4 bases; unmatched junction nucleotides: 3. This CDR3 is built from 13 residues. Germline CDR1 is SNHLY and CDR2 is FYNNEI. This CDR3 is CASSEGQKNIQYF. CDR3 in DNA: TGTGCCAGCAGCGAGGGACAGAAAAACATTCAGTACTTC.

CDR3 coding DNA: TGTGCCAGTAGTATTAATTATAGCAATCAGCCCCAGCATTTT. It translates to CASSINYSNQPQHF. This chain connects TRBV19 to TRBJ1-5; D is unclear. The CDR3 runs to 14 residues. V lost 3 bases and J lost 0, with 6 bases in between. Germline CDR1 LNHDA, CDR2 SQIVND (reference sequence).

The CDR3 loop is CSGHLYNEQFF. CDR3 nucleotide sequence: TGCAGTGGTCACTTATACAATGAGCAGTTCTTC. The chain is built from TRBV20-1 and TRBJ2-1; D ambiguous. Per the germline V gene, CDR1 is DFQATT and CDR2 is SNEGSKA (reference sequence). This CDR3 region has 11 residues. The V and J ends lost 7 bases and 4 bases respectively, with 8 bases between them.

The gene calls are TRBV6-5 and TRBJ2-7, with a weak D call TRBD2 (5 bases). CDR3 size: 12 residues. The germline CDR1 and CDR2 sequences are MNHEY and SVGAGI. The CDR3 here is CATGTDPYEQYF. The CDR3 region has the DNA TGTGCTACGGGAACGGATCCCTACGAGCAGTACTTC.

This clone was counted once. The rearrangement joins TRBV29-1 to TRBJ2-3; the match to TRBD2 covers 7 bases. CDR3 size: 13 residues. CDR1 and CDR2 from the germline V gene are SQVTM and ANQGSEA. After removal of 4 bases from V and 2 bases from J, the junction contained 3 bases not matched to a gene. CDR3 amino acids: CSVGAGVTDTQYF. As DNA, the CDR3 is TGCAGCGTTGGGGCGGGAGTCACAGATACGCAGTATTTT.

The DNA for the CDR3 is TGTGCCAGCAGCGTAGCGGACAGTCCCTACGAGCAGTACTTC. It codes for CASSVADSPYEQYF. The chain uses TRBV9 and TRBJ2-7; D may be TRBD1 (6 bases). The CDR3 runs to 14 residues. Germline CDR1 reads SGDLS; CDR2 reads YYNGEE. Trimming stripped 0 bases from V and 2 bases from J, with 9 bases between.

The chain employs TRBV9 and TRBJ1-4; D remains ambiguous. CDR3 length: 15 amino acids. V was pared by 0 bases and J by 4 bases, with 10 bases between. Germline loops: CDR1 SGDLS, CDR2 YYNGEE. The CDR3 region is CASSVAGRVNEKLFF. In DNA, the CDR3 is TGTGCCAGCAGCGTAGCGGGGAGGGTTAATGAAAAACTGTTTTTT.

The gene calls are TRBV7-2 and TRBJ1-2; tentatively, D is TRBD1 (5 bases). The CDR3 sequence is 15 residues long. V shed 4 bases and J shed 2 bases, with 14 bases lying between them. Germline values: CDR1 SGHTA, CDR2 FQGNSA. The CDR3 is CASSSRGGINYGYTF. CDR3 nucleotide sequence: TGTGCCAGCAGCTCCCGGGGGGGGATCAACTATGGCTACACCTTC.

With respect to this clone: The identical CDR3 is also encoded by other nucleotide sequences in the sample. J is TRBJ1-2 and V is TRBV14; D gene uncertain. Germline CDR1 and CDR2: SGHDN and FVKESK. This CDR3 is built from 13 residues. V was clipped by 1 base and J by 2 bases, with 5 bases between them. The CDR3 DNA follows: TGTGCCAGCAGCCAAGGCACAAACTATGGCTACACCTTC. It specifies CASSQGTNYGYTF.

This chain connects TRBV5-5 to TRBJ1-1; TRBD1 aligns across 7 bases. The CDR3 length is 14 residues. Per the germline V gene, CDR1 is SGHKS and CDR2 is YYEKEE (reference sequence). The V and J ends lost 3 bases and 4 bases, in that order; junction bases with no gene match: 6. The chain's CDR3 is CASSYRGWATEAFF. In nucleotides, the CDR3 is TGTGCCAGCAGCTACAGGGGCTGGGCCACTGAAGCTTTCTTT.

Only one count was recorded for this clone. The chain has TRBV7-9 and TRBJ1-2; D is perhaps TRBD1 (5 bases). With 4 bases removed from V and 7 bases from J, the gap between germline ends came to 10 bases. CDR3 length equals 12 residues. Germline-derived CDR1 and CDR2 are SEHNR and FQNEAQ (reference sequence). CDR3 in DNA: TGTGCCAGCAGCTCCGGGGGGGGTGGCTACACCTTC. Its translation: CASSSGGGGYTF. Full variable domain (remainder filled in from reference TRBV7-9 and TRBJ1-2): DTGVSQNPRHKITKRGQNVTFRCDPISEHNRLYWYRQTLGQGPEFLTYFQNEAQLEKSRLLSDRFSAERPKGSFSTLEIQRTEQGDSAMYLCASSSGGGGYTFGSGTRLTVV.